This entry concerns a single T cell receptor (beta chain). The data stem from a study of blood T cell repertoires in COVID-19. This table comes from immunoSEQ multiplex PCR, and its TCRdb copy is limited to in-frame clones, with some not included. The sample consists of more than 300,000 clones, 88% of them appearing once. CDR3 length: 15 amino acids. Germline V gives CDR1 SGDLS, CDR2 YYNGEE. V was pared by 0 bases and J by 3 bases, with 11 bases between. The sequenced material came from PBMCs or T cells enriched from blood (not recorded which). The chain combines TRBV9 with TRBJ2-3; the D gene is possibly TRBD1 (6 bases). The receptor's source is a young woman who had recovered from COVID-19. Written as DNA, the CDR3 is TGTGCCAGCAGCGTAGTCCCCAGGGGTACAGATACGCAGTATTTT. The encoded protein is CASSVVPRGTDTQYF.